The 11 T cell receptor beta chains presented below share a single source sample, sequenced in a study of a mutant IDH1 vaccine in newly diagnosed glioma. Time point denoted: week 11, during vaccination. Doses of 300 ug of mutant IDH1 20-mer peptide were given with topical imiquimod. Antigens for these TCRs are unknown. Using immunoSEQ multiplex PCR, the repertoire was profiled, and TCRdb retains in-frame clones only, with some absent. The table lists about 130,000 clones, around four fifths of them singletons. Material: PBMCs, obtained from a glioma patient whose treatment included an IDH1 peptide vaccine. These receptors originate from a man in his forties with glioma.

The rearrangement uses TRBV7-2 and TRBJ2-3; TRBD2 is a possible D gene (6 bases). Per germline, CDR1 SGHTA and CDR2 FQGNSA. V was pared by 6 bases and J by 0 bases, with 16 bases between. CDR3 length equals 16 residues. CDR3: CASSRKAGISTDTQYF. The CDR3 DNA reads as TGTGCCAGCAGTCGGAAAGCGGGTATTAGCACAGATACGCAGTATTTT.

CDR3 region: CSAFIGAYGYTF. CDR3 coding DNA: TGCAGCGCCTTTATAGGGGCCTATGGCTACACCTTC. The chain joins TRBV29-1 to TRBJ1-2; D is possibly TRBD1 (5 bases). With 7 bases removed from V and 4 bases from J, the gap between germline ends came to 13 bases. The CDR3 loop spans 12 amino acids. CDR1 is SQVTM and CDR2 is ANQGSEA in the germline V gene.

This sequence joins TRBV19 and TRBJ1-6; 7 positions match TRBD1. The CDR3 runs 14 residues. V dropped 7 bases and J dropped 5; count of bases not matched to a gene: 5. Germline V CDR1 and CDR2: LNHDA, SQIVND (reference sequence). The CDR3 sequence: CASNQGVHNSPLHF. The CDR3 DNA reads TGTGCCAGTAACCAGGGGGTCCATAATTCACCCCTCCACTTT.

This chain connects TRBV6-1 to TRBJ1-3, with D uncertain. The V end lost 6 bases, the J end lost 0 bases, and 6 bases lay between the germline ends. This CDR3 contains 13 residues. Germline V gives CDR1 MNHNS, CDR2 SASEGT. The CDR3 sequence: CASREISGNTIYF. The CDR3 nucleotides are TGTGCCAGCAGGGAGATCTCTGGAAACACCATATATTTT.

V is TRBV10-3 and J is TRBJ2-1, with a possible D match to TRBD1 (6 bases). The CDR3 length is 13 residues. Germline assignment: CDR1 ENHRY and CDR2 SYGVKD. Deletions cut 4 bases from V and 3 bases from J, with 7 bases between. The CDR3 DNA reads TGTGCCATCAGTGGGGGACACTACAATGAGCAGTTCTTC. Its translation: CAISGGHYNEQFF.

This rearrangement joins TRBV28 to TRBJ2-5; D ambiguous. The germline gives CDR1 MDHEN, CDR2 SYDVKM. With 3 bases removed from V and 7 bases from J, the gap between germline ends came to 18 bases. There are 15 residues in the CDR3. The CDR3 coding sequence is TGTGCCAGCAGTTTCCCGACACGGGCGGTGTGGACCCAGTACTTC. Translating gives CASSFPTRAVWTQYF.

This clone has just a few counts. The chain's CDR3 is CASSEMAGTGEAFF. The CDR3 DNA sequence: TGTGCCAGCAGTGAGATGGCGGGGACAGGGGAAGCTTTCTTT. The J gene is TRBJ1-1, the V gene TRBV25-1, with TRBD1 matching 9 bases. Germline-derived CDR1 and CDR2 are MGHDK and SYGVNS. V gave up 3 bases and J gave up 8 bases; unmatched junction bases: 7. This CDR3 is built from 14 residues.

The J gene is TRBJ2-7, the V gene TRBV6-6; 11 nucleotides line up with TRBD1. Germline V CDR1 and CDR2: MNHNY, SVGAGI (reference sequence). The CDR3 contains 14 residues. Germline trimming cut 5 bases from V and 2 bases from J; bases unmatched to any gene: 2. CDR3 bases: TGTGCCAGCAGTCCGGGACAGGGGGCCTACGAGCAGTACTTC. Translated, it gives CASSPGQGAYEQYF.

V is TRBV5-1 and J is TRBJ2-1, with 11 bases fitting TRBD1. The length of the CDR3 is 16 residues. V lost 4 bases, J lost 4 bases, and 7 bases stayed unmatched. Germline V gives CDR1 SGHRS, CDR2 YFSETQ. For the CDR3, the DNA is TGCGCCAGCAGCACCGGACAGGGGGCTAGGTACAATGAGCAGTTCTTC. Protein product: CASSTGQGARYNEQFF.

This clone was observed once. The V gene is TRBV2, the J gene TRBJ2-7; no clear D gene. Trimming removed 3 bases from V and 4 bases from J, with 4 bases in between. The CDR3 contains 11 residues. Germline V CDR1 and CDR2: SNHLY, FYNNEI. DNA for the CDR3: TGTGCCAGCAGTGAGGGATACGAGCAGTACTTC. Translated: CASSEGYEQYF.

On this clone itself: Germline is not matched at one junction end, which may reflect a read error. This CDR3 reads CASSSGTRNTGELFF. The CDR3 DNA sequence: TGTGCTAGCAGCTCCGGGACAAGGAACACCGGGGAGCTGTTTTTT. The chain combines TRBV7-7 with TRBJ2-2, with a weak D call TRBD1 (6 bases). The CDR3 length is 15 residues. From germline, CDR1 is SSHAT and CDR2 FNYEAQ (reference sequence).